The 4 T cell receptor beta chains given below trace back to one sample, sequenced in a study of blood T cells in healthy people across ages. It was with a sample-barcoded 5' primer and a J-beta primer mix that a second PCR of roughly 7 to 12 cycles was run. In TCRdb, the 5' RACE reads were re-called with MiXCR into one record per CDR3 protein. The sample carries 1.2 million to 1.5 million distinct CDR3 sequences, almost 60% recorded once. Source material: blood. These receptors were obtained from a man aged 18 to 29 in good health.

The CDR3 nucleotides read TGTGCCAGCAGTCCGCGACTAGCGGGAGGCCTTAGCTCCTACAATGAGCAGTTCTTC. It translates to CASSPRLAGGLSSYNEQFF. The chain employs TRBV28 and TRBJ2-1, with 13 bases that match TRBD2. Germline V gene sequence: CDR1 MDHEN, CDR2 SYDVKM. This CDR3 has 19 amino acids. V lost 5 bases, J lost 0 bases, and 10 bases stayed unmatched. The variable domain in full, completed from reference TRBV28 and TRBJ2-1, reads DVKVTQSSRYLVKRTGEKVFLECVQDMDHENMFWYRQDPGLGLRLIYFSYDVKMKEKGDIPEGYSVSREKKERFSLILESASTNQTSMYLCASSPRLAGGLSSYNEQFFGPGTRLTVL.

Here the CDR3 reads CSARTGPNTIYF. In nucleotides, the CDR3 is TGCAGCGCCAGGACAGGGCCGAACACCATATATTTT. The chain combines TRBV29-1 with TRBJ1-3; TRBD1 aligns across 8 bases. With 7 bases clipped from V and 7 bases from J, the junction kept 6 bases outside the gene matches. CDR3 size: 12 residues. The germline V gene has CDR1 SQVTM and CDR2 ANQGSEA.

The V and J genes are TRBV7-8 and TRBJ2-2; perhaps D is TRBD1 or TRBD2 (6 bases each). This CDR3 region has 14 residues. Germline values: CDR1 SGHVS, CDR2 FQNEAQ. The V and J ends lost 8 bases and 5 bases respectively, with 15 bases between them. The CDR3 spells CASRSGAGTGELFF. The CDR3 nucleotides read TGTGCCAGCCGGTCGGGGGCAGGGACCGGGGAGCTGTTTTTT.

The chain recombines TRBV12-3 or TRBV12-4 with TRBJ2-2, with D perhaps matching TRBD1 (7 bases). The V and J ends lost 3 bases and 5 bases respectively, with 13 bases between them. The CDR3 is 15 amino acids. The CDR3, as DNA: TGTGCCAGCAGTTTCGCGGCAGGGGGGACCGGGGAGCTGTTTTTT. Translating it yields CASSFAAGGTGELFF.